A single sample gave rise to the 30 T cell receptor beta chains below, sequenced in a study of T cell changes during pregnancy in multiple sclerosis. This table comes from immunoSEQ multiplex PCR, and its TCRdb copy is limited to in-frame clones, with some not included. Among under 70,000 clones listed, approximately 92% were seen once. The material was peripheral blood, obtained in the third trimester of pregnancy. These receptors all come from a female donor in good health, enrolled as a control in a pregnancy study.

The chain recombines TRBV30 with TRBJ2-7; 10 positions agree with TRBD2. Germline V gives CDR1 GTSNPN, CDR2 SVGIG (reference sequence). This CDR3 region has 13 residues. V was pared by 4 bases and J by 3 bases, with 3 bases of the junction left unmatched. CDR3 in DNA: TGTGCCTGGATAACTAGCGGGAACTACGAGCAGTACTTC. Protein: CAWITSGNYEQYF.

The chain has TRBV7-3 and TRBJ2-2; tentatively, D is TRBD1 (7 bases). This CDR3 is 16 amino acids long. The germline V gene has CDR1 SGHTA and CDR2 FQGTGA. V lost 1 base, J lost 7 bases, and 16 bases lay in between. The DNA for the CDR3 is TGTGCCAGCAGCTTAATCGCGACAGGGACTTTCGGGGAGCTGTTTTTT. The encoded protein is CASSLIATGTFGELFF.

This clone was detected only a few times. At the DNA level, this CDR3 is encoded by other sequences in the same sample as well. This chain connects TRBV18 to TRBJ2-5, with TRBD1 as a possible D gene (6 bases). In germline, CDR1 is KGHSH, CDR2 LQKENI. The CDR3 is 13 amino acids. V was pared by 3 bases and J by 2 bases, with 7 bases between. The CDR3 DNA reads as TGTGCCAGCTCACCCGGGACACAAGAGACCCAGTACTTC. Its translation: CASSPGTQETQYF.

The chain recombines TRBV7-2 with TRBJ2-1; 12 bases are shared with TRBD1. This CDR3 contains 15 residues. Germline CDR1 is SGHTA and CDR2 is FQGNSA. After removal of 6 bases from V and 7 bases from J, the junction contained 7 bases not matched to a gene. The CDR3, as DNA: TGTGCCAGCAGGGGACAGGGGGCGCGGATTAATGAGCAGTTCTTC. Protein sequence: CASRGQGARINEQFF.

This rearrangement joins TRBV19 to TRBJ1-4, with TRBD1 identical over 8 bases. The length of the CDR3 is 14 residues. Germline CDR1 and CDR2: LNHDA and SQIVND (reference sequence). The J segment lost 7 bases and the V segment lost 7 bases, leaving 8 bases of the junction unmatched. The chain's CDR3 is CASTLTGAGEKLFF. In DNA, the CDR3 is TGTGCCAGTACTCTGACAGGGGCGGGTGAAAAACTGTTTTTT.

The chain couples TRBV13 to TRBJ2-1; TRBD2 matches at 10 bases. This CDR3 is built from 13 residues. The V gene end was trimmed by 4 bases and the J gene end by 10 bases; junction bases not matched to a gene: 4. CDR1 PRHDT and CDR2 FYEKMQ come from the germline V gene (reference sequence). CDR3 region: CASSYTGLAEQFF. CDR3 coding DNA: TGTGCCAGCAGCTACACGGGACTAGCGGAGCAGTTCTTC.

V is TRBV4-3 and J is TRBJ1-2, with 7 bases aligning to TRBD1. The trim removed 1 base at V and 8 bases at J, leaving 10 bases unmatched. The CDR3 runs to 15 residues. Germline CDR1 reads LGHNA; CDR2 reads YSLEER. The CDR3 spells CASSQGVGTGDGYTF. Written as DNA, the CDR3 is TGCGCCAGCAGCCAAGGGGTGGGAACAGGGGACGGCTACACCTTC.

The chain links TRBV5-8 to TRBJ1-5; possibly TRBD1 for D (5 bases). Trimming cost V 4 bases and J 3 bases, with 8 bases left between them. This CDR3 spans 13 amino acids. Germline CDR1 SGHTS, CDR2 YDEGEE. The CDR3 DNA reads as TGTGCCAGCAGCCAACAGGTCAATCAGCCCCAGCATTTT. Amino acids: CASSQQVNQPQHF.

The rearrangement joins TRBV5-1 to TRBJ2-5; 10 bases map to TRBD1. The CDR3 loop spans 17 amino acids. With V trimmed by 0 bases and J by 3 bases, 8 bases remained unmatched. Germline CDR1 and CDR2: SGHRS and YFSETQ. The CDR3 sequence: CASSLGLTGTGEETQYF. The CDR3 nucleotides are TGCGCCAGCAGCTTGGGCCTTACCGGGACAGGGGAAGAGACCCAGTACTTC.

The chain joins TRBV29-1 to TRBJ2-7, with TRBD1 matching 7 bases. The CDR3 has 14 amino acids. Per germline, CDR1 SQVTM and CDR2 ANQGSEA. V lost 5 bases, J lost 6 bases, and 13 bases stayed unmatched. The CDR3 coding sequence is TGCAGCGTTCGACAGGGTTCGCTTTCTGGCGAGCAGTACTTC. It codes for CSVRQGSLSGEQYF.

V is TRBV5-1 and J is TRBJ2-6; D remains unclear. V was shortened by 4 bases and J by 0 bases, with 8 bases between the two germline ends. Per the germline V gene, CDR1 is SGHRS and CDR2 is YFSETQ. The CDR3 loop spans 15 amino acids. CDR3 sequence: CASSLGDSGANVLTF. The CDR3 DNA follows: TGCGCCAGCAGCCTCGGAGACTCTGGGGCCAACGTCCTGACTTTC.

This clone turned up a few times. This chain connects TRBV28 to TRBJ2-1, with D perhaps matching TRBD2 (5 bases). Trimming cost V 6 bases and J 0 bases, with 12 bases left between them. Germline V gene data show CDR1 as MDHEN and CDR2 as SYDVKM. This CDR3 region has 15 residues. The CDR3 is CASRRGEGSYNEQFF. The CDR3 bases are TGTGCCAGCAGACGAGGTGAGGGCTCCTACAATGAGCAGTTCTTC.

The CDR3 DNA follows: TGTGCCAGCTCACCACGGCAGATGAACACTGAAGCTTTCTTT. Translating gives CASSPRQMNTEAFF. The chain combines TRBV18 with TRBJ1-1, with D unclear. This CDR3 is 14 amino acids long. V was trimmed by 1 base and J by 0 bases, leaving 6 bases between them. CDR1 is KGHSH and CDR2 is LQKENI in the germline V gene.

The chain links TRBV2 to TRBJ2-3; 12 bases fit TRBD2. Per germline, CDR1 SNHLY and CDR2 FYNNEI. V shed 6 bases, J shed 7 bases, and the junction held 8 bases outside the gene matches. There are 15 residues in the CDR3. CDR3 loop: CASRARTSGNNTQYF. In DNA form, the CDR3 reads TGTGCCAGCAGGGCTAGGACTAGCGGGAATAATACGCAGTATTTT.

J is TRBJ1-4 and V is TRBV7-9; 7 positions match TRBD1. CDR3 length: 14 residues. The germline gives CDR1 SEHNR, CDR2 FQNEAQ (reference sequence). Trimming removed 5 bases from V and 6 bases from J; junction bases left unmatched: 6. The CDR3 DNA sequence: TGTGCCAGCAGCCCCGGAGGGGGCGATGAAAAACTGTTTTTT. This translates into CASSPGGGDEKLFF.

CDR3 in amino acids: CAINSGQGETQYF. The DNA for the CDR3 is TGTGCCATCAATTCGGGACAGGGTGAGACCCAGTACTTC. The chain combines TRBV10-3 with TRBJ2-5; 9 bases fit TRBD1. The CDR3 is 13 amino acids. Per germline, CDR1 ENHRY and CDR2 SYGVKD. J was trimmed by 5 bases and V by 7 bases; bases with no gene match: 5.

V usage is TRBV30 and J usage is TRBJ1-2; TRBD1 aligns across 9 bases. V shed 1 base and J 5 bases; nucleotides not matched to a gene: 5. The CDR3 contains 14 residues. Germline V gene data show CDR1 as GTSNPN and CDR2 as SVGIG (reference sequence). CDR3 coding DNA: TGTGCCTGGAGTGAGACAGGGGGGGCGTATGGCTACACCTTC. Translation gives CAWSETGGAYGYTF.

CDR3 loop: CAWSHRTGGDQPQHF. The CDR3 region has the DNA TGTGCCTGGTCCCACAGGACAGGGGGTGATCAGCCCCAGCATTTT. This chain links TRBV30 with TRBJ1-5, with 10 nucleotides matching TRBD1. This CDR3 spans 15 amino acids. J gave up 5 bases and V 5 bases, and 9 bases lay outside the gene matches. CDR1 is GTSNPN, CDR2 SVGIG, per germline (reference sequence).

The J gene is TRBJ1-1, the V gene TRBV5-7, with 11 nucleotides matching TRBD1. TRBV5-7 is annotated as an ORF whose role is uncertain. The CDR3 runs 16 residues. The junction had 9 bases not matched to a gene; V was cut back by 5 bases and J by 3 bases. Here the CDR3 reads CASSQFGQGADTEAFF. In DNA, the CDR3 is TGTGCCAGCAGTCAGTTTGGACAGGGGGCGGACACTGAAGCTTTCTTT.

The chain employs TRBV4-1 and TRBJ2-1; 9 bases align to TRBD1. After removal of 4 bases from V and 6 bases from J, the junction contained 16 bases not matched to a gene. Looked up from germline, CDR1 is MGHRA and CDR2 is YSYEKL. The CDR3 extends over 18 amino acids. The CDR3, as DNA: TGCGCCAGCAGCCCACCTTTCTTGACAGGGGGTGTGGGCAATGAGCAGTTCTTC. It translates to CASSPPFLTGGVGNEQFF.

This clone was found once. This chain joins TRBV9 and TRBJ2-1, with 9 bases matching TRBD2. Trimming at V came to 0 bases and at J to 7 bases, leaving 11 bases not matched to a gene. The germline V gene encodes CDR1 SGDLS and CDR2 YYNGEE. The CDR3 loop spans 17 amino acids. For the CDR3, the DNA is TGTGCCAGCAGCGTAGGGTATAGCGGGAGTCGGGGAAATGAGCAGTTCTTC. It codes for CASSVGYSGSRGNEQFF.

This chain joins TRBV18 and TRBJ2-1; 9 nucleotides align to TRBD2. Germline loops: CDR1 KGHSH, CDR2 LQKENI. This CDR3 has 14 residues. With V trimmed by 2 bases and J by 14 bases, 10 bases remained unmatched. The CDR3, as DNA: TGTGCCAGCTCACCAAGGGAGTGGCGGGAGGGCAAGTTCTTC. This codes for CASSPREWREGKFF.

The chain employs TRBV18 and TRBJ2-2, with 9 bases fitting TRBD2. The junction had 6 bases not matched to a gene; V was cut back by 4 bases and J by 6 bases. CDR3 size: 15 residues. Germline CDR1 reads KGHSH; CDR2 reads LQKENI. The CDR3 DNA reads as TGTGCCAGCTCACGGAGGGGACTAGCTTCCGGGGAGCTGTTTTTT. It specifies CASSRRGLASGELFF.

The CDR3, as DNA: TGCGCCAGCAGCTCGGACAGGGGGAGATTGGGCACTGAAGCTTTCTTT. As protein: CASSSDRGRLGTEAFF. The chain is built from TRBV5-1 and TRBJ1-1; 10 bases agree with TRBD1. Germline CDR1 and CDR2: SGHRS and YFSETQ. V trimming: 3 bases; J trimming: 4 bases; junction bases outside the gene matches: 9. This CDR3 region has 16 residues.

The chain employs TRBV7-2 and TRBJ2-1; 11 bases map to TRBD2. In germline, CDR1 is SGHTA, CDR2 FQGNSA. The CDR3 sequence is 16 residues long. V lost 7 bases and J lost 0; bases outside the gene matches: 5. CDR3 protein: CASTLAGGLSYNEQFF. CDR3 coding DNA: TGTGCCAGCACTCTAGCGGGGGGCCTCTCCTACAATGAGCAGTTCTTC.

J is TRBJ2-2 and V is TRBV9, with TRBD1 as a possible D gene (5 bases). Looked up from germline, CDR1 is SGDLS and CDR2 is YYNGEE. The CDR3 loop spans 14 amino acids. V was trimmed by 0 bases and J by 4 bases, leaving 7 bases between them. CDR3 residues: CASSVGGGTGELFF. CDR3 nucleotides: TGTGCCAGCAGCGTAGGGGGCGGCACCGGGGAGCTGTTTTTT.

The chain combines TRBV19 with TRBJ1-1; a weak D match, TRBD1 (6 bases). V lost 0 bases, J lost 10 bases, and 15 bases lay in between. The germline V gene has CDR1 LNHDA and CDR2 SQIVND (reference sequence). The CDR3 extends over 14 amino acids. CDR3 in amino acids: CASSIDLTVGAAFF. The CDR3, as DNA: TGTGCCAGTAGTATAGATCTGACGGTGGGGGCAGCTTTCTTT. Full variable domain (outside the CDR3, taken from reference TRBV19 and TRBJ1-1): DGGITQSPKYLFRKEGQNVTLSCEQNLNHDAMYWYRQDPGQGLRLIYYSQIVNDFQKGDIAEGYSVSREKKESFPLTVTSAQKNPTAFYLCASSIDLTVGAAFFGQGTRLTVV.

The chain is built from TRBV28 and TRBJ2-3; possibly TRBD2 for D (6 bases). CDR3 length: 15 amino acids. V was clipped by 3 bases and J by 3 bases, with 13 bases between them. Per the germline V gene, CDR1 is MDHEN and CDR2 is SYDVKM. Here the CDR3 reads CASSFGGIGTDTQYF. The CDR3 DNA reads as TGTGCCAGCAGTTTCGGGGGAATAGGAACAGATACGCAGTATTTT. Drawing the rest from reference TRBV28 and TRBJ2-3, the complete variable domain is DVKVTQSSRYLVKRTGEKVFLECVQDMDHENMFWYRQDPGLGLRLIYFSYDVKMKEKGDIPEGYSVSREKKERFSLILESASTNQTSMYLCASSFGGIGTDTQYFGPGTRLTVL.

CDR3 in DNA: TGTGCCAGCAGTACAACAGGGGGCCCCTACGAGCAGTACTTC. This translates into CASSTTGGPYEQYF. This chain links TRBV7-9 with TRBJ2-7, with TRBD1 identical over 9 bases. Germline lookup yields CDR1 SEHNR and CDR2 FQNEAQ (reference sequence). The CDR3 totals 14 residues. V lost 6 bases to trimming and J lost 2 bases; unmatched junction nucleotides: 5.

The V gene is TRBV7-9, the J gene TRBJ2-2, with 9 bases fitting TRBD1. With V trimmed by 7 bases and J by 3 bases, 6 bases remained unmatched. This CDR3 has 15 amino acids. Germline V gives CDR1 SEHNR, CDR2 FQNEAQ (reference sequence). This CDR3 is CASKTGGVDTGELFF. CDR3 nucleotide sequence: TGTGCCAGCAAAACAGGGGGCGTTGACACCGGGGAGCTGTTTTTT.